This record concerns one T cell receptor beta chain sequence. These data come from a study of CD8+ T cells in alopecia areata. At the level of the study: Tofacitinib treatment spanned 6 to 18 months, with 6 months off drug afterward.

RNA was isolated and reverse transcribed to cDNA, the sequencing template. TCRdb's copy holds only in-frame clones and misses some; the assay was immunoSEQ multiplex PCR. The sample holds fewer than 250,000 clones; 30% to 40% are singletons and the top ten take 0.48%. Documented treatment: oral pan-JAK inhibitor, 5-10 mg twice daily. Germline V gene sequence: CDR1 MNHEY, CDR2 SVGAGI. The V segment lost 5 bases and the J segment 6 bases; nucleotides outside the gene matches: 2. This CDR3 spans 14 amino acids. The sequencing here drew on CD4+ T cells sorted from blood, taken between weeks 30 and 35, from a patient treated with tofacitinib. This receptor was identified in a human donor with alopecia areata. V is TRBV6-5 and J is TRBJ2-3, with 13 bases lining up with TRBD2. This CDR3 is CASSGLAGADTQYF. In DNA, the CDR3 is TGTGCCAGCAGTGGACTAGCGGGAGCGGATACGCAGTATTTT.